A single sample is the source of the 30 T cell receptor beta chains below, sequenced in a study of T cell responses to AZD1222 COVID-19 vaccine. Produced via immunoSEQ multiplex PCR; TCRdb's table is partial and in-frame only. The repertoire holds 140,000 to 150,000 clones, with approximately 93% as singletons. Specimen: peripheral blood, collected after recovery from COVID-19. The origin of the receptors is an adult who had recovered from COVID-19.

This rearrangement joins TRBV7-9 to TRBJ1-2; D possibly corresponds to TRBD1 (6 bases). V dropped 2 bases and J dropped 4 bases, with 11 bases sitting between them. The CDR3 runs to 14 residues. Per germline, CDR1 SEHNR and CDR2 FQNEAQ (reference sequence). The CDR3 sequence is CASSLRQVGYGYTF. In DNA, the CDR3 is TGTGCCAGCAGCTTAAGACAGGTCGGCTATGGCTACACCTTC.

This clone occurred once. This chain connects TRBV3-1 (or the pseudogene TRBV3-2) to TRBJ2-1; D is ambiguous. In germline, CDR1 is LGHDT, CDR2 YNNKEL (reference sequence). Between the trimmed V and J ends, which lost 0 bases and 12 bases, there was a span of 12 bases. This CDR3 contains 13 residues. The CDR3 sequence is CASSQDLGSGQFF. DNA of the CDR3: TGTGCCAGCAGCCAAGATCTCGGCTCGGGGCAGTTCTTC.

The chain carries TRBV30 and TRBJ2-7; D gene ambiguous. CDR3 length: 15 amino acids. Trimming took 4 bases from V and 0 from J, leaving 16 bases between them. CDR1 and CDR2 (germline): GTSNPN, SVGIG (reference sequence). The CDR3 protein is CAWTRVGRNSYEQYF. In nucleotides, the CDR3 is TGTGCCTGGACTAGAGTCGGACGTAACTCCTACGAGCAGTACTTC.

The gene calls are TRBV7-3 and TRBJ2-5; 14 positions match TRBD2. J gave up 2 bases and V 5 bases, and 10 bases lay outside the gene matches. This CDR3 is 18 amino acids long. CDR1 and CDR2 from the germline V gene are SGHTA and FQGTGA. The CDR3 DNA reads as TGTGCCAGCAGCCTCCGACTAGCGGGAGGGTCGGGTCAAGAGACCCAGTACTTC. Translated: CASSLRLAGGSGQETQYF.

The CDR3 nucleotides are TGTGCCAGCAGCTTGGTGGCCTGGGGATATGGAAACACCATATATTTT. This sequence encodes CASSLVAWGYGNTIYF. The chain recombines TRBV7-9 with TRBJ1-3; D gene ambiguous. The V end lost 3 bases, the J end lost 3 bases, and 15 bases lay between the germline ends. In germline, CDR1 is SEHNR, CDR2 FQNEAQ (reference sequence). There are 16 residues in the CDR3.

This chain links TRBV5-1 with TRBJ2-3; TRBD2 matches at 8 bases. Germline-derived CDR1 and CDR2 are SGHRS and YFSETQ. The CDR3 totals 16 residues. Unmatched junction bases numbered 9, after V lost 6 bases and J lost 0 bases. The CDR3 spells CASTGRTSRSTDTQYF. The CDR3 DNA reads as TGCGCCAGCACAGGACGGACTAGCAGGAGCACAGATACGCAGTATTTT.

The chain is built from TRBV28 and TRBJ2-3, with 14 positions matching TRBD2. The germline gives CDR1 MDHEN, CDR2 SYDVKM. V gave up 2 bases and J gave up 3 bases; unmatched junction bases: 4. This CDR3 is 17 amino acids long. The CDR3 protein is CASSLGTSGSRTDTQYF. The CDR3 nucleotides read TGTGCCAGCAGTTTAGGGACTAGCGGGAGTCGGACAGATACGCAGTATTTT.

This sequence joins TRBV28 and TRBJ2-1; TRBD2 might be the D (5 bases). Trimming took off 7 bases at V and 3 bases at J, with 13 bases between the two ends. This CDR3 comprises 14 residues. Germline V gives CDR1 MDHEN, CDR2 SYDVKM. CDR3 sequence reads: CASMAGSFYNEQFF. The CDR3 DNA is TGTGCCAGCATGGCGGGTAGTTTCTACAATGAGCAGTTCTTC.

The rearrangement joins TRBV5-1 to TRBJ2-2; TRBD1 or TRBD2 may be the D gene (5 bases each). The CDR3 is made up of 16 amino acids. Germline CDR1 SGHRS, CDR2 YFSETQ. The V gene lost 0 bases and the J gene lost 0 bases, with 9 bases spanning the gap. CDR3 residues: CASSLGGVTNTGELFF. The CDR3 DNA sequence: TGCGCCAGCAGCTTGGGAGGGGTGACGAACACCGGGGAGCTGTTTTTT.

Here the CDR3 DNA reads TGTGCCTCATCCCGGGGCTATGGCTACACCTTC. The encoded protein is CASSRGYGYTF. The rearrangement joins TRBV6-5 to TRBJ1-2; D unresolved. The CDR3 is made up of 11 amino acids. The germline gives CDR1 MNHEY, CDR2 SVGAGI. Trimming removed 11 bases at V and 4 bases at J, with 11 bases between.

This clone came up once. This chain connects TRBV6-2 or TRBV6-3 to TRBJ1-2; the D gene is possibly TRBD1 (5 bases). The CDR3 covers 12 residues. V shed 5 bases and J shed 5 bases, with 9 bases lying between them. Germline V gene data show CDR1 as MNHEY and CDR2 as SVGEGT. The CDR3 loop reads CASSPRGYGYTF. The CDR3 coding sequence is TGTGCCAGCAGTCCGAGGGGATATGGCTACACCTTC.

The V call is TRBV30, the J call TRBJ1-3, with D tentatively TRBD1 (6 bases). V lost 0 bases and J lost 0, with 9 bases in between. CDR1 and CDR2 (germline): GTSNPN, SVGIG (reference sequence). The CDR3 loop spans 15 amino acids. CDR3 sequence (DNA): TGTGCCTGGAGTGTAGGGGGACCCTCTGGAAACACCATATATTTT. This sequence encodes CAWSVGGPSGNTIYF.

This chain uses TRBV5-1 with TRBJ2-6, with unresolved D. The CDR3 is 15 residues long. Between the trimmed V and J ends, which lost 0 bases and 1 base, there was a span of 5 bases. Per germline, CDR1 SGHRS and CDR2 YFSETQ. The CDR3 sequence: CASSLEGSGANVLTF. DNA of the CDR3: TGCGCCAGCAGCTTGGAGGGATCTGGGGCCAACGTCCTGACTTTC.

The chain employs TRBV7-9 and TRBJ1-6; unclear D gene. The ends were cut back, 0 bases at V and 10 bases at J, with 4 bases in the middle. Germline CDR1 reads SEHNR; CDR2 reads FQNEAQ (reference sequence). The CDR3 length is 12 residues. Here the CDR3 reads CASSLATSPLHF. The CDR3 bases are TGTGCCAGCAGCTTAGCAACGTCACCCCTCCACTTT.

This chain connects TRBV6-6 to TRBJ2-7; 8 nucleotides match TRBD2. Germline V lookup: CDR1 MNHNY, CDR2 SVGAGI (reference sequence). The CDR3 is 15 amino acids. The junction had 12 bases not matched to a gene; V was cut back by 6 bases and J by 5 bases. The CDR3: CASSSSGGAGNEQYF. In DNA form, the CDR3 reads TGTGCCAGCAGCTCCTCGGGGGGGGCTGGGAACGAGCAGTACTTC.

The chain combines TRBV7-3 with TRBJ2-3, with TRBD2 identical over 7 bases. The CDR3 contains 14 residues. Losses at the gene ends were 5 bases for V and 7 bases for J; bases not matched to a gene: 9. From germline, CDR1 is SGHTA and CDR2 FQGTGA. CDR3: CASSASGVENTQYF. The CDR3 region has the DNA TGTGCCAGCAGCGCAAGCGGGGTGGAAAATACGCAGTATTTT.

This sequence joins TRBV7-9 and TRBJ1-5; 8 bases match TRBD1. V trimming: 3 bases; J trimming: 7 bases; junction bases outside the gene matches: 5. Germline CDR1 and CDR2: SEHNR and FQNEAQ (reference sequence). The CDR3 loop spans 14 amino acids. In DNA, the CDR3 is TGTGCCAGCAGCTTTAACAGGGGGGACCAGCCCCAGCATTTT. Protein product: CASSFNRGDQPQHF.

V is TRBV28 and J is TRBJ2-7; 10 bases agree with TRBD2. CDR1 is MDHEN, CDR2 SYDVKM, per germline. V lost 6 bases and J lost 2; bases outside the gene matches: 10. The CDR3 is 16 residues long. CDR3 DNA: TGTGCCAGCAGGGGTTCCGGGACTAGCGACGCCTACGAGCAGTACTTC. It is translated as CASRGSGTSDAYEQYF.

The chain links TRBV3-1 (or the pseudogene TRBV3-2) to TRBJ2-7; 12 positions match TRBD2. The CDR3 totals 17 residues. V gave up 3 bases and J gave up 2 bases; unmatched junction bases: 8. Germline V gene data show CDR1 as LGHDT and CDR2 as YNNKEL (reference sequence). CDR3 DNA sequence: TGTGCCAGCAGCCAGATCAAACTAGCGGGAGGTCCCTACGAGCAGTACTTC. It translates to CASSQIKLAGGPYEQYF.

J is TRBJ2-3 and V is TRBV5-1, with TRBD2 matching over 9 bases. The V segment lost 2 bases and the J segment 8 bases; nucleotides outside the gene matches: 18. Germline CDR1 and CDR2: SGHRS and YFSETQ. The CDR3 consists of 18 residues. Here the CDR3 reads CASSFMSGLARNAGTQYF. The CDR3 coding sequence is TGCGCCAGCAGCTTTATGTCTGGACTAGCGAGAAACGCCGGTACGCAGTATTTT.

This clone was found once. The chain couples TRBV19 to TRBJ2-2; TRBD1 matches 9 bases. Germline values: CDR1 LNHDA, CDR2 SQIVND (reference sequence). Trimming at V came to 4 bases and at J to 4 bases, leaving 4 bases not matched to a gene. The CDR3 has 15 residues. This CDR3 is CASSNRGLGTGELFF. DNA for the CDR3: TGTGCCAGTAGTAACAGGGGGCTGGGCACCGGGGAGCTGTTTTTT.

The chain combines TRBV6-1 with TRBJ1-5; D perhaps matches TRBD1 (5 bases). This CDR3 region has 13 residues. The V end lost 2 bases, the J end lost 12 bases, and 14 bases lay between the germline ends. The germline V gene has CDR1 MNHNS and CDR2 SASEGT. In DNA form, the CDR3 reads TGTGCCAGCAGTGAATTTTTGGGGGGAGTCCAGCATTTT. Translation gives CASSEFLGGVQHF.

CDR3 in amino acids: CASSLGTVAYPTDTQYF. In DNA, the CDR3 is TGCGCCAGCAGCTTAGGGACAGTCGCCTACCCCACAGATACGCAGTATTTT. V gene TRBV5-1 combines with J gene TRBJ2-3, with 7 bases aligning to TRBD1. CDR1 and CDR2 from the germline V gene are SGHRS and YFSETQ. There are 17 residues in the CDR3. V was pared by 2 bases and J by 2 bases, with 11 bases of the junction left unmatched.

This clone was seen a single time. This chain joins TRBV11-3 and TRBJ2-1; D not certain. The CDR3 contains 14 residues. Germline V gene sequence: CDR1 SGHNT, CDR2 YENEEA. V was cut by 2 bases and J by 5 bases, with 10 bases left in between. The CDR3 sequence: CASSLRFGDNEQFF. The CDR3 nucleotides read TGTGCCAGCAGCTTACGGTTTGGGGACAATGAGCAGTTCTTC.

This clone was counted a single time. The rearrangement links TRBV3-1 (or the pseudogene TRBV3-2) to TRBJ2-1; TRBD2 matches 10 bases. CDR1 is LGHDT and CDR2 is YNNKEL in the germline V gene (reference sequence). J was trimmed by 0 bases and V by 1 base; bases with no gene match: 3. The CDR3 spans 17 residues. In nucleotides, the CDR3 is TGTGCCAGCAGCCAAGGAAGGACTAGCGGCTCCTACAATGAGCAGTTCTTC. Protein: CASSQGRTSGSYNEQFF.

The genes are TRBV7-3 and TRBJ1-4; maybe TRBD1 (5 bases). This CDR3 is 15 amino acids long. Germline-derived CDR1 and CDR2 are SGHTA and FQGTGA. V was shortened by 6 bases and J by 7 bases, with 18 bases between the two germline ends. The CDR3 region is CASRDIVMGGEKLFF. The CDR3 nucleotides are TGTGCCAGCAGGGACATTGTGATGGGGGGTGAAAAACTGTTTTTT. Full variable domain (missing parts from reference TRBV7-3 and TRBJ1-4): GAGVSQTPSNKVTEKGKYVELRCDPISGHTALYWYRQSLGQGPEFLIYFQGTGAADDSGLPNDRFFAVRPEGSVSTLKIQRTERGDSAVYLCASRDIVMGGEKLFFGSGTQLSVL.

V is TRBV28 and J is TRBJ2-1; TRBD2 matches 10 bases. There are 14 residues in the CDR3. Germline V gene lookup returns CDR1 MDHEN and CDR2 SYDVKM. The ends lost 8 bases at V and 10 bases at J; junction bases unmatched: 11. The CDR3: CASGPSGSIGEQFF. In nucleotides, the CDR3 is TGTGCCAGCGGCCCTAGCGGGAGTATCGGAGAGCAGTTCTTC.

This chain joins TRBV5-6 and TRBJ2-5; no clear D gene. The CDR3 covers 13 residues. Germline CDR1 is SGHDT and CDR2 is YYEEEE. Trimming took 5 bases from V and 4 from J, leaving 12 bases between them. CDR3 sequence reads: CASSLTAGETQYF. The DNA of the CDR3 is TGTGCCAGCAGTTTGACCGCCGGAGAGACCCAGTACTTC. Full variable domain (outside the CDR3, taken from reference TRBV5-6 and TRBJ2-5): DAGVTQSPTHLIKTRGQQVTLRCSPKSGHDTVSWYQQALGQGPQFIFQYYEEEERQRGNFPDRFSGHQFPNYSSELNVNALLLGDSALYLCASSLTAGETQYFGPGTRLLVL.

The chain employs TRBV19 and TRBJ2-3; D is tentatively TRBD1 or TRBD2 (6 bases each). The V and J ends lost 3 bases and 2 bases respectively, with 9 bases between them. Germline CDR1 reads LNHDA; CDR2 reads SQIVND (reference sequence). This CDR3 region has 14 residues. The CDR3 loop is CASSIGGPTDTQYF. The CDR3, as DNA: TGTGCCAGTAGTATTGGGGGGCCCACAGATACGCAGTATTTT.

The chain recombines TRBV7-9 with TRBJ1-2; 8 bases fit TRBD1. The CDR3 is made up of 13 amino acids. The J segment lost 4 bases and the V segment lost 6 bases, leaving 4 bases of the junction unmatched. In germline, CDR1 is SEHNR, CDR2 FQNEAQ (reference sequence). The CDR3 DNA reads as TGTGCCAGCAGTTATACAGGGGGCTATGGCTACACCTTC. It specifies CASSYTGGYGYTF. Full variable domain (outside the CDR3, taken from reference TRBV7-9 and TRBJ1-2): DTGVSQNPRHKITKRGQNVTFRCDPISEHNRLYWYRQTLGQGPEFLTYFQNEAQLEKSRLLSDRFSAERPKGSFSTLEIQRTEQGDSAMYLCASSYTGGYGYTFGSGTRLTVV.